Listed below are T cell receptor beta chains from one sample, sequenced in a study of Graves' ophthalmopathy and Graves' hyperthyroidism. TCRdb called the multiplex PCR reads again in MiXCR, with one record for every CDR3 protein. There are 600,000 to 950,000 distinct CDR3 sequences in the sample; roughly 40% occur only once, and around 40% lies in the top ten. What was sequenced was peripheral blood. These receptors all come from an adult man with Graves' ophthalmopathy. The CDR3 runs from the conserved cysteine through the conserved F or W. D genes are given only for firm matches. Part of the rows lack a size; the others show once, few, many or a class for expanded clones.

clone_size,v_call,d_call,j_call,cdr3_nt,cdr3_aa
few,TRBV20-1,NA,TRBJ1-2,TGCAGTGCCCCCGGGAGTCCGTATGGCTACACCTTC,CSAPGSPYGYTF
NA,TRBV9,TRBD1,TRBJ1-6,TGTGCCAGCAGCGCAACAGGGGCGAATTCACCCCTCCACTTT,CASSATGANSPLHF
NA,TRBV2,NA,TRBJ1-3,TGTGCCAGCAGTGACCTAGCGGGGATCACCATATATTTT,CASSDLAGITIYF
NA,TRBV20-1,TRBD2,TRBJ2-7,TGCAGTGCAAGGACTAGCGGGGGCTCCTACGAGCAGTACTTC,CSARTSGGSYEQYF
few,TRBV15,TRBD1,TRBJ1-2,TGTGCCGGACAGGGGGACTATGGCTACACCTTC,CAGQGDYGYTF
few,TRBV6-2/TRBV6-3,NA,TRBJ2-7,TGTGCCAGCAGTCAGAATGGACCCTCGGGTGAGCAGTACTTC,CASSQNGPSGEQYF
many,TRBV20-1,NA,TRBJ2-7,TGCAGTGCTCGGGTGCGGGGAGGACCATACGAGCAGTACTTC,CSARVRGGPYEQYF
NA,TRBV13,TRBD2,TRBJ2-2,TGTGCCAGCAGCTTAGGGGGACTAGCGGGAAGAGGCACCGGGGAGCTGTTTTTT,CASSLGGLAGRGTGELFF
NA,TRBV20-1,NA,TRBJ1-2,TGCAGTGCTACCCCACCCCAGATAGTGTATGGCTACACCTTC,CSATPPQIVYGYTF
many,TRBV29-1,NA,TRBJ2-3,TGCAGCGTAGACTTCACAGATACGCAGTATTTT,CSVDFTDTQYF
NA,TRBV6-5,TRBD1,TRBJ2-6,TGTGCCAGCAGTTACTGGGTGGAGGTCAGGGGGCACTCTGGGGCCAACGTCCTGACTTTC,CASSYWVEVRGHSGANVLTF
NA,TRBV25-1,TRBD1,TRBJ2-3,TGTGCCAGCAGCCGACAGGGGATGGGAATGACAGATACGCAGTATTTT,CASSRQGMGMTDTQYF
few,TRBV20-1,TRBD1,TRBJ1-4,TGCAGTGCGTCGGGACAGCCTAATGAAAAACTGTTTTTT,CSASGQPNEKLFF
few,TRBV7-4,NA,TRBJ1-5,TGTGCCAGCAGCTTGGAATACAGGGGCAATCAGCCCCAGCATTTT,CASSLEYRGNQPQHF
many,TRBV7-9,TRBD1,TRBJ2-7,TGTGCCAGCAGCTTAGACAGGGGGTCCTACGAGCAGTACTTC,CASSLDRGSYEQYF
few,TRBV24-1,NA,TRBJ1-5,TGTGCCAGCAGTTCAGCTAGCAATCAGCCCCAGCATTTT,CASSSASNQPQHF